The 2 T cell receptor beta chains listed next were all sequenced from one sample in a study of HIV-infected patients and healthy controls (dated by TCRdb to the mid-2010s). The library was produced with 5' RACE. Reads for this sample came from an Illumina MiSeq. Using SuperScript III with primers targeting the alpha and beta constant regions, 400 to 550 ng of RNA was reverse transcribed. Separate libraries for the alpha and beta chains were generated through chain-specific third strand synthesis that incorporated multiplexing indices. In-frame beta chains were kept once TCRdb had trimmed the public reads at Q25 with fastp and called clones with MiXCR. Each CDR3 protein gets just one entry, which takes the most common genes and DNA from the rows behind it. In all, the sample holds 8,500 to 11,000 distinct CDR3 sequences, and under 8.5% of those were seen once. In total, the top ten clones hold about 3.7% of the sample.

Since whole blood was used without any cell fractionation, the repertoire reflected all peripheral T cells in unsorted form. Source material: blood. These receptors were obtained from an adult in good health.

By frequency in the sample, this clonotype is medium-sized. The chain recombines TRBV11-2 with TRBJ1-1; D gene ambiguous. The CDR3 runs to 15 residues. V was trimmed by 5 bases and J by 0 bases, leaving 13 bases between them. From germline, CDR1 is SGHAT and CDR2 FQNNGV. The CDR3, as DNA: TGTGCCAGCAGCCCGCGAGATATTATGAACACTGAAGCTTTCTTT. Its protein product is CASSPRDIMNTEAFF.

This clonotype was seen a handful of times. The chain has TRBV5-1 and TRBJ1-1; D remains ambiguous. The V and J ends lost 6 bases and 2 bases respectively, with 14 bases between them. The CDR3 length is 14 residues. Germline-derived CDR1 and CDR2 are SGHRS and YFSETQ. CDR3 DNA sequence: TGCGCCAGCAACCCCGACGGAATAAACACTGAAGCTTTCTTT. Translation gives CASNPDGINTEAFF.